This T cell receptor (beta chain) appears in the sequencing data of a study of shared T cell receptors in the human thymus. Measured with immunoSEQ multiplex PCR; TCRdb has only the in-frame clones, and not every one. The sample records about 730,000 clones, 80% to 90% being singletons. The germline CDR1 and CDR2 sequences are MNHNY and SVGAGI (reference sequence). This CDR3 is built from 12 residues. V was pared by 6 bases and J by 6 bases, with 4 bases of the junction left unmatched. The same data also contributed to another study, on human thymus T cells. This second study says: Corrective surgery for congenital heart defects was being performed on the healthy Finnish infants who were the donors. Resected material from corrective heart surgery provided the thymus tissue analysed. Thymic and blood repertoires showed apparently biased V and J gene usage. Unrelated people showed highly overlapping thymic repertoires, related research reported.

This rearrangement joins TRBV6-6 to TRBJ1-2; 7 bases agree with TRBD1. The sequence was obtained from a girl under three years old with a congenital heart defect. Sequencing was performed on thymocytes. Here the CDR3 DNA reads TGTGCCAGCAGCAAAGGACAGGATGGCTACACCTTC. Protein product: CASSKGQDGYTF.